Listed below are T cell receptor beta chains from one sample, sequenced in a study of OX40 agonist ivuxolimab in advanced cancers. TCRdb's table, derived via immunoSEQ multiplex PCR, lists solely in-frame clones and lacks some. The table includes some 58,000 clones, approximately 80% detected once. Sample: CD4+ or CD8+ T cells sorted from blood, taken in a trial of the OX40 agonist ivuxolimab. The receptors were sampled from an adult with an advanced solid tumor such as melanoma, head and neck, liver or kidney cancer. Each CDR3 is given with its conserved first and last residue. A D gene is named only where the DNA matches it firmly. Where a row states a size, it is once, few, many or the class of an expanded clone; other rows omit it.

d_gene: TRBD1
j_gene: TRBJ2-7
v_gene: TRBV11-3
abundance: .
CDR3nt: TGTGCCAGCAGCTTAGCCGGGACAGGGGAGTACGAGCAGTACTTC
CDR3aa: CASSLAGTGEYEQYF

d_gene: .
j_gene: TRBJ2-1
v_gene: TRBV27
abundance: .
CDR3nt: TGTGCCAGCAGTCGACAGCCCTGGAATGAGCAGTTCTTC
CDR3aa: CASSRQPWNEQFF

d_gene: .
j_gene: TRBJ2-3
v_gene: TRBV4-1
abundance: .
CDR3nt: TGCGCCAGCAGCCAAGTCCATCTAACAAGCACAGATACGCAGTATTTT
CDR3aa: CASSQVHLTSTDTQYF

d_gene: .
j_gene: TRBJ2-2
v_gene: TRBV28
abundance: .
CDR3nt: TGTGCCAGCAGGGTCGAGGGGAACACCGGGGAGCTGTTTTTT
CDR3aa: CASRVEGNTGELFF

d_gene: .
j_gene: TRBJ1-1
v_gene: TRBV18
abundance: .
CDR3nt: TGTGCCAGCTCATTGAGTGGGACCTTGAACACTGAAGCTTTCTTT
CDR3aa: CASSLSGTLNTEAFF

d_gene: .
j_gene: TRBJ2-2
v_gene: TRBV27
abundance: .
CDR3nt: TGTGCCAGCAGTCCCCTGGGGGGCGTTCAACACGGGGAGCTGTTTTTT
CDR3aa: CASSPLGGVQHGELFF

d_gene: TRBD1
j_gene: TRBJ2-7
v_gene: TRBV19
abundance: .
CDR3nt: TGTGCCAGTAGTTGGCAGGGGGCTTCCTACGAGCAGTACTTC
CDR3aa: CASSWQGASYEQYF

d_gene: TRBD1
j_gene: TRBJ2-2
v_gene: TRBV6-6
abundance: few
CDR3nt: TGTGCCAGCAGCTCGGACAGGGTTAACACCGGGGAGCTGTTTTTT
CDR3aa: CASSSDRVNTGELFF

d_gene: .
j_gene: TRBJ2-3
v_gene: TRBV9
abundance: once
CDR3nt: TGTGCCAGCACGGCCCCCGAAGGGCAGAAACACACAGATACGCAGTATTTT
CDR3aa: CASTAPEGQKHTDTQYF

d_gene: .
j_gene: TRBJ2-1
v_gene: TRBV4-1
abundance: .
CDR3nt: TGCGCCAGCAGCTCCTTGGTGGGGCAGTTCTTC
CDR3aa: CASSSLVGQFF

d_gene: TRBD1
j_gene: TRBJ2-4
v_gene: TRBV4-3
abundance: once
CDR3nt: TGCGCCAGCAGCCATAACCGGGACAGGGGCATTCAGTACTTC
CDR3aa: CASSHNRDRGIQYF

d_gene: TRBD2
j_gene: TRBJ2-5
v_gene: TRBV19
abundance: .
CDR3nt: TGTGCCAGTAGTCTGCTTGCGCGGGAGGGCCGCGAGACCCAGTACTTC
CDR3aa: CASSLLAREGRETQYF

d_gene: .
j_gene: TRBJ2-1
v_gene: TRBV7-9
abundance: .
CDR3nt: TGTGCCAGCAGCTTAGATCGGGGGCGGAATGAGCAGTTCTTC
CDR3aa: CASSLDRGRNEQFF

d_gene: .
j_gene: TRBJ2-3
v_gene: TRBV7-2
abundance: .
CDR3nt: TGTGCCAGCAGCCAAACTAGTTCAGATACGCAGTATTTT
CDR3aa: CASSQTSSDTQYF

d_gene: .
j_gene: TRBJ2-3
v_gene: TRBV14
abundance: few
CDR3nt: TGTGCCAGCAGCCCCGCAGGGGTCACAGATACGCAGTATTTT
CDR3aa: CASSPAGVTDTQYF

d_gene: .
j_gene: TRBJ2-1
v_gene: TRBV5-4
abundance: .
CDR3nt: TGTGCCAGCGTTTCGGACCCAACCTACAATGAGCAGTTCTTC
CDR3aa: CASVSDPTYNEQFF

d_gene: .
j_gene: TRBJ2-3
v_gene: TRBV5-4
abundance: .
CDR3nt: TGTGCCAGCAGCCCGGAGGGGGCCCTCACAGATACGCAGTATTTT
CDR3aa: CASSPEGALTDTQYF

d_gene: TRBD1
j_gene: TRBJ2-1
v_gene: TRBV4-2
abundance: .
CDR3nt: TGTGCCAGCAGCTCTCAGGGACAGGGGCGTCTAGCGACCTACAATGAGCAGTTCTTC
CDR3aa: CASSSQGQGRLATYNEQFF

d_gene: .
j_gene: TRBJ2-5
v_gene: TRBV25-1
abundance: .
CDR3nt: TGTGCCAGCAGCGCAGTGTACCAAGAGACCCAGTACTTC
CDR3aa: CASSAVYQETQYF

d_gene: TRBD1
j_gene: TRBJ1-2
v_gene: TRBV28
abundance: .
CDR3nt: TGTGCCAGCAGTTTGGGACAGGGGGCCAAGATTAACTATGGCTACACCTTC
CDR3aa: CASSLGQGAKINYGYTF

d_gene: .
j_gene: TRBJ2-3
v_gene: TRBV5-8
abundance: once
CDR3nt: TGTGCCAGCAGCCTCCTCCCTGCTAGGGGGCAGTATTTT
CDR3aa: CASSLLPARGQYF

d_gene: .
j_gene: TRBJ2-7
v_gene: TRBV7-9
abundance: .
CDR3nt: TGTGCCAGCAGCTCCGAGAGAGGGGACGAGCAGTACTTC
CDR3aa: CASSSERGDEQYF

d_gene: TRBD2
j_gene: TRBJ2-2
v_gene: TRBV11-3
abundance: .
CDR3nt: TGTGCCAGCAGCTTTCGGGGGAGGGGCACCGGGGAGCTGTTTTTT
CDR3aa: CASSFRGRGTGELFF

d_gene: .
j_gene: TRBJ2-7
v_gene: TRBV7-3
abundance: .
CDR3nt: TGTGCCAGCAGCTTAAATGAGGGGAACGAGCAGTACTTC
CDR3aa: CASSLNEGNEQYF

d_gene: TRBD2
j_gene: TRBJ2-3
v_gene: TRBV7-3
abundance: once
CDR3nt: TGTGCCAGCAGCGGAAGGTCTTTGGCGGGAGACCGGAGTACAGATACGCAGTATTTT
CDR3aa: CASSGRSLAGDRSTDTQYF

d_gene: TRBD1
j_gene: TRBJ1-6
v_gene: TRBV28
abundance: .
CDR3nt: TGTGCCAGCAGTTTTCAGGGGGCGGCTTCACCCCTCCACTTT
CDR3aa: CASSFQGAASPLHF

d_gene: .
j_gene: TRBJ2-3
v_gene: TRBV5-4
abundance: .
CDR3nt: TGTGCCAGCAGCTTCCAGGGGGGGGATACGCAGTATTTT
CDR3aa: CASSFQGGDTQYF

d_gene: TRBD1
j_gene: TRBJ2-1
v_gene: TRBV25-1
abundance: .
CDR3nt: TGTGCCAGCAGTCCAGACAGGGGCGAGGGCAATGAGCAGTTCTTC
CDR3aa: CASSPDRGEGNEQFF

d_gene: TRBD1
j_gene: TRBJ1-6
v_gene: TRBV27
abundance: .
CDR3nt: TGTGCCAGCAGTTTGGTTACAGGGGAAGGTTCACCCCTCCACTTT
CDR3aa: CASSLVTGEGSPLHF

d_gene: .
j_gene: TRBJ2-3
v_gene: TRBV7-3
abundance: .
CDR3nt: TGTGCCAGCAAGAAGAGTGGGGACACAGATACGCAGTATTTT
CDR3aa: CASKKSGDTDTQYF

d_gene: .
j_gene: TRBJ2-7
v_gene: TRBV7-2
abundance: .
CDR3nt: TGTGCCAGCAGCCCCCCCGGCGGGAACCCCCGCGAGCAGTACTTC
CDR3aa: CASSPPGGNPREQYF

d_gene: .
j_gene: TRBJ2-7
v_gene: TRBV5-5
abundance: .
CDR3nt: TGTGCCAGCAGCAGAGATCAGGGCTACGAGCAGTACTTC
CDR3aa: CASSRDQGYEQYF

d_gene: TRBD1
j_gene: TRBJ2-7
v_gene: TRBV5-8
abundance: .
CDR3nt: TGTGCCAGCAGCTTGGGACAGGGTCGCTACGAGCAGTACTTC
CDR3aa: CASSLGQGRYEQYF

d_gene: .
j_gene: TRBJ1-2
v_gene: TRBV28
abundance: .
CDR3nt: TGTGCCAGCAGCCCGGGAGGGGATCTTAACTATGGCTACACCTTC
CDR3aa: CASSPGGDLNYGYTF

d_gene: .
j_gene: TRBJ2-6
v_gene: TRBV11-3
abundance: .
CDR3nt: TGTGCCAGCAGACCAGGGACAGGGACTAGGTCTGGGGCCAACGTCCTGACTTTC
CDR3aa: CASRPGTGTRSGANVLTF

d_gene: TRBD1
j_gene: TRBJ2-2
v_gene: TRBV5-4
abundance: .
CDR3nt: TGTGCCAGCAGCGGACCGGGACAGGAGAACACCGGGGAGCTGTTTTTT
CDR3aa: CASSGPGQENTGELFF

d_gene: TRBD2
j_gene: TRBJ2-1
v_gene: TRBV2
abundance: .
CDR3nt: TGTGCCAGCAGCAGACTAGCGGGAGTGAGAAATGAGCAGTTCTTC
CDR3aa: CASSRLAGVRNEQFF

d_gene: TRBD2
j_gene: TRBJ2-3
v_gene: TRBV19
abundance: .
CDR3nt: TGTGCCAGCCAGCGGGAGGCCGGCCGGGGTACGCAGTATTTT
CDR3aa: CASQREAGRGTQYF

d_gene: TRBD2
j_gene: TRBJ2-7
v_gene: TRBV7-9
abundance: .
CDR3nt: TGTGCCAGCAGTTATAGACCACGCCCTAGCGGGTCCTACGAGCAGTACTTC
CDR3aa: CASSYRPRPSGSYEQYF

d_gene: .
j_gene: TRBJ1-5
v_gene: TRBV9
abundance: few
CDR3nt: TGTGCCTGGATGCATCAGCCCCAGCATTTT
CDR3aa: CAWMHQPQHF

d_gene: .
j_gene: TRBJ1-2
v_gene: TRBV23-1
abundance: .
CDR3nt: TGCGCCAGCAGTTCACTCATAACAGGGAATTTCTATGGCTACACCTTC
CDR3aa: CASSSLITGNFYGYTF

d_gene: .
j_gene: TRBJ2-2
v_gene: TRBV5-1
abundance: .
CDR3nt: TGCGCCAGCAGCTCCCGGTTTACTTTTAACACCGGGGAGCTGTTTTTT
CDR3aa: CASSSRFTFNTGELFF

d_gene: .
j_gene: TRBJ2-7
v_gene: TRBV5-6
abundance: few
CDR3nt: TGTGCCAGCAGTCGGGATACGGGGACCTACGAGCAGTACTTC
CDR3aa: CASSRDTGTYEQYF

d_gene: .
j_gene: TRBJ2-4
v_gene: TRBV5-6
abundance: .
CDR3nt: TGTGCCAGCAGCTTGACAGGGTCTGGCCCGGCTCAGTACTTC
CDR3aa: CASSLTGSGPAQYF

d_gene: TRBD2
j_gene: TRBJ2-1
v_gene: TRBV7-9
abundance: .
CDR3nt: TGTGCCAGCAGCTTAACTAGCGGGAGTCTCAATGAGCAGTTCTTC
CDR3aa: CASSLTSGSLNEQFF

d_gene: .
j_gene: TRBJ1-3
v_gene: TRBV19
abundance: .
CDR3nt: TGTGCCAGTTCGGACGCCTCCGACTCTGGAAACACCATATATTTT
CDR3aa: CASSDASDSGNTIYF

d_gene: .
j_gene: TRBJ1-2
v_gene: TRBV7-9
abundance: .
CDR3nt: TGTGCCAGCACCCCGGGGGGGACCCGCTATGGCTACACCTTC
CDR3aa: CASTPGGTRYGYTF

d_gene: .
j_gene: TRBJ2-2
v_gene: TRBV27
abundance: .
CDR3nt: TGTGCCAGCAGTTTATCGGTCACCGGGGAGCTGTTTTTT
CDR3aa: CASSLSVTGELFF

d_gene: TRBD2
j_gene: TRBJ2-1
v_gene: TRBV7-9
abundance: .
CDR3nt: TGTGCCAGCAGCTGGAGGTCGGGGACTAGCGGTGAGCAGTTCTTC
CDR3aa: CASSWRSGTSGEQFF

d_gene: .
j_gene: TRBJ2-2
v_gene: TRBV6-1
abundance: .
CDR3nt: TGTGCCAGCAGTGAAGCCACGAACACCGGGGGGCTGTTTTTT
CDR3aa: CASSEATNTGGLFF

d_gene: .
j_gene: TRBJ1-6
v_gene: TRBV27
abundance: .
CDR3nt: TGTGCCAGCGAAGTGAAATCACCCCTCCACTTT
CDR3aa: CASEVKSPLHF

d_gene: .
j_gene: TRBJ1-5
v_gene: TRBV19
abundance: few
CDR3nt: TGTGCCAGTAGTATAGGAACAGTTGGCAATCAGCCCCAGCATTTT
CDR3aa: CASSIGTVGNQPQHF